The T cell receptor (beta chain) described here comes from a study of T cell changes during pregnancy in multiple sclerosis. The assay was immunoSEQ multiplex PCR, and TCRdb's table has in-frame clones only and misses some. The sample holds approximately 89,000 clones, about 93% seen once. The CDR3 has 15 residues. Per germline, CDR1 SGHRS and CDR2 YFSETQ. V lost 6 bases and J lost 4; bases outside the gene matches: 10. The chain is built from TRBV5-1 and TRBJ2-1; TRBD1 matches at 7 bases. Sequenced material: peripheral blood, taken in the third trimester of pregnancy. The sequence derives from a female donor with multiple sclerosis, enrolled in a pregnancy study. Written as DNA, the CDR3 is TGCGCCAGCACCCTTAACCCGGGACAGTACAATGAGCAGTTCTTC. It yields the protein CASTLNPGQYNEQFF.